This is a list of T cell receptor beta chains from one sample in a study of blood T cell repertoires in COVID-19. The repertoire was sequenced with immunoSEQ multiplex PCR; TCRdb's copy has only in-frame clones and lacks some. The sample holds some 160,000 clones, 70% to 90% seen once. Material: peripheral blood. The source is a man aged 55 to 70 with acute or convalescent COVID-19. The conserved cysteine and the conserved F or W are not part of the CDR3 here.

>TRBJ2-5|TRBV7-2
ASSFSGAGETQY
>TRBJ1-2|TRBV4-1
ASSPTSTGDYGYT
>TRBJ2-1|TRBV5-6
ASSLIDSNYNEQF
>TRBJ2-2|TRBV18
ASSPQFGGPNTGELF
>TRBJ2-1|TRBV19
ASTHGQGAFHEQF
>TRBJ1-2|TRBV2
ASRRTGLIGYT
>TRBJ2-1|TRBV18
ASSPQGQSERNEQF
>TRBJ1-1|TRBV2
ASKGGQIAEAF
>TRBJ2-7|TRBV6-5
ASRYRPSPIYEQY
>TRBJ2-7|TRBV6-2/TRBV6-3
ASSLAAKAGDSSYEQY
>TRBJ1-5|TRBV10-2
ASSEPERGGRDQPQH
>TRBJ1-1|TRBV25-1
ASSPTGWTEAF
>TRBJ1-4|TRBV5-1
ASRPDSNEKLF
>TRBJ1-1|TRBV7-3
ASSRGQGVTEAF
>TRBJ2-7|TRBV7-2
ASSLESGIYEQY
>TRBJ1-2|TRBV2
ASSEGIRLQGGYGYT
>TRBJ1-5|TRBV29-1
SVVVGGGGNQPQH
>TRBJ2-5|TRBV3-1/TRBV3-2
ASSQGKSFSGGPYQETQY
>TRBJ2-3|TRBV5-1
ASSPGQVDTDTQY
>TRBJ2-7|TRBV20-1
SASPTPGQY
>TRBJ2-5|TRBV5-4
ASSPTGVETQY
>TRBJ2-2|TRBV27
ASRGRGAGTGELF
>TRBJ2-3|TRBV5-4
ASSWDRATDTQY
>TRBJ2-7|TRBV7-9
ASSPGYEQY
>TRBJ2-7|TRBV2
ASSETGTKSYEQY
>TRBJ2-1|TRBV7-3
ASSLRTDSSYNEQF
>TRBJ2-5|TRBV6-5
ASSSTTGRGSETQY
>TRBJ1-2|TRBV6-2/TRBV6-3
ASSYSLRFANYGYT
>TRBJ1-2|TRBV10-2
ASSERGLTRGYT
>TRBJ1-6|TRBV18
ASSPTGDNSPLH
>TRBJ1-4|TRBV14
ASSQVVDEKLF
>TRBJ2-6|TRBV19
ASSARQGTGANVLT
>TRBJ1-1|TRBV7-9
ASSSWTSQNTEAF
>TRBJ1-4|TRBV6-5
ASKRGLATNEKLF
>TRBJ2-7|TRBV2
ASSESQVGAYEQY